The clone carrying this T cell receptor (beta chain) showed up just once. The record originates from a study of ipilimumab plus nivolumab after autologous stem cell transplantation. Looked up from germline, CDR1 is MNHNS and CDR2 is SASEGT. Unmatched junction bases numbered 5, after V lost 2 bases and J lost 0 bases. The CDR3 has 16 residues. This table comes from immunoSEQ multiplex PCR, and its TCRdb copy is limited to in-frame clones, with some not included. The sample shows about 40,000 clones, about 92% of them seen only once. The specimen was PBMCs, collected in a trial of ipilimumab plus nivolumab as post-transplant consolidation. This clonotype was sampled from a male donor with multiple myeloma. This rearrangement joins TRBV6-1 to TRBJ2-7; 9 positions agree with TRBD2. CDR3: CASSESYSGSSYEQYF. The CDR3 DNA follows: TGTGCCAGCAGTGAATCGTATAGCGGGAGCTCCTACGAGCAGTACTTC.